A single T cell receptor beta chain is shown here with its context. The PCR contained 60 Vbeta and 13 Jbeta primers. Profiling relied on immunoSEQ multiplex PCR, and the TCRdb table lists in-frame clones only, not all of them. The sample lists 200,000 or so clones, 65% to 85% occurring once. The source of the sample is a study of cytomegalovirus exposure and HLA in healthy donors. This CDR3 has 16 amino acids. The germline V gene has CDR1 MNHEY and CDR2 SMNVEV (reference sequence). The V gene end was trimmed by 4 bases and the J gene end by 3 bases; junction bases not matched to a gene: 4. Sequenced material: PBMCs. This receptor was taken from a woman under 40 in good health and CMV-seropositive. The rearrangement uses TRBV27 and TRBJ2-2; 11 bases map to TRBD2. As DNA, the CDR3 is TGTGCCAGCAGTTCGCTAGCGGGAGGCGACACCGGGGAGCTGTTTTTT. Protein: CASSSLAGGDTGELFF.